A selection of T cell receptor beta chains follows, all from one sample in a study of T-cell reconstitution after alpha-beta-depleted transplantation in children. Each CDR3 protein is one row after TCRdb ran MiXCR on the PCR reads. The sample carries a few hundred thousand distinct CDR3 sequences, 9.9% recorded once. The sequencing here drew on PBMCs from the stem cell graft donor, taken from the stem cell graft. The receptor set was obtained from a human donor who donated a stem cell graft to a child with SCID. Both conserved end residues are part of each CDR3. Each record gives: clone size, D gene, J gene, V gene, CDR3 DNA, CDR3 protein. D genes are given only for firm matches. Size values are once, few and many counts, or a class for expanded clones, and some rows have none.

>few|NA|TRBJ2-5|TRBV5-1
TGCGCCAGCAGCTTGCACCCGACGGTACAAGAGACCCAGTACTTC
CASSLHPTVQETQYF
>many|NA|TRBJ2-7|TRBV12-3/TRBV12-4
TGTGCCAGCAGTTTAGACAGGTCCTACGAGCAGTACTTC
CASSLDRSYEQYF
>NA|NA|TRBJ2-5|TRBV20-1
TGCAGTGCTAGGGCGCAGGGTACGGAGACCCAGTACTTC
CSARAQGTETQYF
>NA|TRBD1|TRBJ2-5|TRBV6-1
TGTGCCAGCAGTGGGACAGGGGTTGAGACCCAGTACTTC
CASSGTGVETQYF
>NA|NA|TRBJ1-2|TRBV5-1
TGCGCCAGCAGCTCCCTTGTGGGAGGCTACACCTTC
CASSSLVGGYTF
>NA|NA|TRBJ1-3|TRBV6-5
TGTGCCAGCACTTCCAGCGGAGGAACTGGAAACACCATATATTTT
CASTSSGGTGNTIYF
>many|NA|TRBJ2-6|TRBV12-3/TRBV12-4
TGTGCCAGCAGCCTTTCCCAGGGGACAGGGGCCAACGTCCTGACTTTC
CASSLSQGTGANVLTF
>NA|NA|TRBJ2-5|TRBV29-1
TGCAGCGCGGTCCCGGGACAACTCCAAGAGACCCAGTACTTC
CSAVPGQLQETQYF
>many|NA|TRBJ2-1|TRBV9
TGTGCCAGCAGCGTAGCTTCTAGCAGCAATGAGCAGTTCTTC
CASSVASSSNEQFF
>few|NA|TRBJ2-3|TRBV24-1
TGTGCCACCAGTGATCCTCTGAAGGGCCCAGATACGCAGTATTTT
CATSDPLKGPDTQYF
>few|TRBD1|TRBJ2-7|TRBV10-3
TGTGCCATCAGCGCCCCTACACAGGGGGAGCAGTACTTC
CAISAPTQGEQYF
>many|NA|TRBJ2-7|TRBV9
TGTGCCAGCAGCGTAGGCCCGGACAGCTCCTACGAGCAGTACTTC
CASSVGPDSSYEQYF
>few|NA|TRBJ2-1|TRBV3-1
TGTGCCAGCAGCCAAGGGGCGGGTGAGCAGTTCTTC
CASSQGAGEQFF
>few|NA|TRBJ1-1|TRBV29-1
TGCAGCGTCCTAAGAAGGGCCCAAGGGGCTTTCTTT
CSVLRRAQGAFF
>few|TRBD1|TRBJ2-1|TRBV9
TGTGCCAGCAGCTCAACAGGGGTCGGTGAGCAGTTCTTC
CASSSTGVGEQFF
>NA|NA|TRBJ1-4|TRBV20-1
TGCAGTGCTAGAGGACAGCAAGGGAATGAAAAACTGTTTTTT
CSARGQQGNEKLFF
>few|TRBD2|TRBJ2-3|TRBV10-3
TGTGCCATCAGTGATAGCCTAGCGGGGGGAACAGATACGCAGTATTTT
CAISDSLAGGTDTQYF
>few|NA|TRBJ2-5|TRBV27
TGTGCCAGCATCACAACATCGGAGACCCAGTACTTC
CASITTSETQYF
>few|NA|TRBJ1-2|TRBV3-1
TGTGCCAGCAGCCCCTCCCCCAGGGCCTCCTTTGGCTACACCTTC
CASSPSPRASFGYTF
>NA|NA|TRBJ2-1|TRBV14
TGTGCCAGCAGCCAAGATTTAAGGGGGAAACTTTACAATGAGCAGTTCTTC
CASSQDLRGKLYNEQFF
>NA|TRBD1|TRBJ2-6|TRBV10-3
TGTGCCACACTGGACAGGGGGTGGGCCAACGTCCTGACTTTC
CATLDRGWANVLTF
>NA|NA|TRBJ2-1|TRBV19
TGTGCCAGTAGCCCCTTCGGGGCGTACAATGAGCAGTTCTTC
CASSPFGAYNEQFF
>many|TRBD1|TRBJ2-7|TRBV28
TGTGCCAGCCTGAACCCGGGACAGGGGAACTACGAGCAGTACTTC
CASLNPGQGNYEQYF
>NA|TRBD2|TRBJ2-1|TRBV9
TGTGCCAGCAGCGTAGAAATAGCGGGCGTCGGAAATGAGCAGTTCTTC
CASSVEIAGVGNEQFF
>many|NA|TRBJ1-4|TRBV10-3
TGTGCCATCAGCCCTAGGCCTAGTAATGAAAAACTGTTTTTT
CAISPRPSNEKLFF
>NA|TRBD2|TRBJ2-3|TRBV20-1
TGCAGTGCTAGAGCTGCGGGGGTGCCATCGAAAGATACGCAGTATTTT
CSARAAGVPSKDTQYF
>few|NA|TRBJ1-2|TRBV20-1
TGCAGTGCTAGAGACCGCAGGGATTCGGCCTACACCTTC
CSARDRRDSAYTF
>few|NA|TRBJ2-3|TRBV20-1
TGCAGTGCCCCCAGTGTAGGGGATACGCAGTATTTT
CSAPSVGDTQYF
>few|TRBD2|TRBJ2-3|TRBV20-1
TGCAGTGCTGGAGCTGCTAGCGGGGCCACAGATACGCAGTATTTT
CSAGAASGATDTQYF
>NA|TRBD2|TRBJ2-7|TRBV12-3/TRBV12-4
TGTGCCAGCAGACGCTCTAGCGGGGGGGCCGAAGAGCAGTACTTC
CASRRSSGGAEEQYF
>many|NA|TRBJ2-5|TRBV10-2
TGCGCCAGCAGTGAGCAGATACAAGAGACCCAGTACTTC
CASSEQIQETQYF
>NA|NA|TRBJ2-1|TRBV12-3/TRBV12-4
TGTGCCAGCAGTTCACCGGGACAAAGAAACAATGAGCAGTTCTTC
CASSSPGQRNNEQFF
>many|NA|TRBJ2-3|TRBV2
TGTGCCAGCAGTGATTCGGGGGCAAGTTACACAGATACGCAGTATTTT
CASSDSGASYTDTQYF
>many|TRBD2|TRBJ2-2|TRBV5-1
TGCGCCAGCAGTCCTGCGGGGGTAACCGGGGAGCTGTTTTTT
CASSPAGVTGELFF
>few|TRBD1|TRBJ1-5|TRBV19
TGTGCCAGTAGCCAGGGGGGCAGTCAGCCCCAGCATTTT
CASSQGGSQPQHF
>NA|NA|TRBJ2-5|TRBV7-8
TGTGCCAGCAGCTGGGGGGCAGCTTCTGGGGAGACCCAGTACTTC
CASSWGAASGETQYF
>many|NA|TRBJ1-4|TRBV20-1
TGCAGTGCGGCGGGCGCAGCTAATGAAAAACTGTTTTTT
CSAAGAANEKLFF
>NA|TRBD2|TRBJ2-1|TRBV7-7
TGTGCCAGCAGCTTATCCCCGACTAGCGGGGCCAATGAGCAGTTCTTC
CASSLSPTSGANEQFF